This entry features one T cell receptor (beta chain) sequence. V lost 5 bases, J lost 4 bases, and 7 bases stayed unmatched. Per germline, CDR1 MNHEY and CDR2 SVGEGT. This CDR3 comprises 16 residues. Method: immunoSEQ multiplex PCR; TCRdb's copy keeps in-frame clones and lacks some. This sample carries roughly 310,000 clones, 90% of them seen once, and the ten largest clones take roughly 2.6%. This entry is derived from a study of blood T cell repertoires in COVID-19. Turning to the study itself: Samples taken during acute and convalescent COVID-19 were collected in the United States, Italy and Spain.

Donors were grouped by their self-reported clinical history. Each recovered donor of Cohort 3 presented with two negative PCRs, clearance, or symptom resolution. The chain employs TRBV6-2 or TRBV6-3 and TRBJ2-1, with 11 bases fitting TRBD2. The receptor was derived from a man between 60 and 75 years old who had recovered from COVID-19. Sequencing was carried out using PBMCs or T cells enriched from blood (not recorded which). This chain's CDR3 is CASSNSLAGGYNEQFF. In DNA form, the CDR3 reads TGTGCCAGCAGTAATTCCCTAGCGGGAGGATACAATGAGCAGTTCTTC.